This T cell receptor (beta chain) was captured in a study of blood T cells in healthy people across ages. This clonotype was counted many times. The ends were cut back, 1 base at V and 3 bases at J, with 11 bases in the middle. The germline gives CDR1 LGHNA, CDR2 YSLEER. This CDR3 has 15 residues. The second PCR ran about 7 to 12 cycles with a sample-barcoded 5' primer and J-beta primers. Individual samples furnished no less than 2.5 million CDR3-containing paired-end reads apiece. TCRdb called the 5' RACE reads again in MiXCR, with one record for every CDR3 protein. The table shows hundreds of thousands of distinct CDR3 sequences, with 50% to 60% occurring only once.

The material sequenced was blood. The receptor's source is a man aged 55-75 years in good health. The genes are TRBV4-3 and TRBJ2-3; no firm D call. The DNA for the CDR3 is TGCGCCAGCAGCCAAGCTCGATTGGCGACAGATACGCAGTATTTT. As protein: CASSQARLATDTQYF.